Listed below are T cell receptor beta chains from one sample, sequenced in a study of cytomegalovirus exposure and HLA in healthy donors. TCRdb's table, derived via immunoSEQ multiplex PCR, lists solely in-frame clones and lacks some. The repertoire holds 70,000 to 100,000 clones, with 69% as singletons. The sample consisted of PBMCs. These receptor sequences come from a man in his forties or fifties in good health and CMV-seronegative. CDR3s include the opening cysteine and the closing phenylalanine or tryptophan. The D gene is left open where the match is weak. A row's size may be missing; if present it is once, few, many or a size class.

few,.,TRBJ2-1,TRBV11-2,CASSLYLDTYYNEQFF,TGTGCCAGCAGCTTATACCTGGACACTTATTACAATGAGCAGTTCTTC
once,.,TRBJ1-1,TRBV7-9,CASSSPVLNTEAFF,TGTGCCAGCAGTTCCCCAGTTCTGAACACTGAAGCTTTCTTT
.,TRBD1,TRBJ2-1,TRBV30,CAWSQGQGAIYEQFF,TGTGCCTGGAGTCAAGGACAGGGGGCCATCTATGAGCAGTTCTTC
.,TRBD1,TRBJ1-5,TRBV30,CAWSPTPGQASHF,TGTGCCTGGAGTCCTACTCCGGGACAGGCGTCCCATTTT
few,.,TRBJ1-1,TRBV4-1,CASRNMNTEAFF,TGCGCCAGCAGGAACATGAACACTGAAGCTTTCTTT
.,.,TRBJ1-3,TRBV7-9,CASSQGHLSSGNTIYF,TGTGCCAGCAGTCAAGGACATCTGAGCTCTGGAAACACCATATATTTT
.,TRBD1,TRBJ2-7,TRBV28,CASQNPWTGGNEQYF,TGTGCCAGCCAAAACCCTTGGACAGGGGGAAACGAGCAGTACTTC
.,TRBD2,TRBJ2-4,TRBV29-1,CSATGGAGNIQYF,TGCAGCGCCACGGGAGGGGCGGGAAACATTCAGTACTTC
.,.,TRBJ1-5,TRBV4-1,CASSQDPGDQPQHF,TGCGCCAGCAGCCAAGACCCAGGGGATCAGCCCCAGCATTTT
.,TRBD1,TRBJ1-3,TRBV5-1,CASSGELTGGGNTIYF,TGCGCCAGCAGCGGCGAGTTAACAGGGGGCGGAAACACCATATATTTT
.,.,TRBJ2-7,TRBV18,CASSPPQALEQYF,TGTGCCAGCTCACCACCTCAGGCTCTAGAGCAGTACTTC
.,.,TRBJ2-4,TRBV18,CASSLPGLTNIQYF,TGTGCCAGCTCACTTCCGGGACTCACAAACATTCAGTACTTC
.,.,TRBJ1-1,TRBV10-3,CAISERVQGEAFF,TGTGCCATCAGTGAGAGGGTACAGGGTGAAGCTTTCTTT
.,TRBD1,TRBJ2-3,TRBV6-5,CASTQRGGAQYF,TGTGCCAGCACCCAAAGAGGGGGCGCGCAGTATTTT
.,.,TRBJ1-3,TRBV18,CASSPRQSSGNTIYF,TGTGCCAGCTCACCAAGACAGAGCTCTGGAAACACCATATATTTT
.,TRBD1,TRBJ1-5,TRBV7-9,CASSLGDRVNQPQHF,TGTGCCAGCAGCTTAGGAGACAGGGTCAATCAGCCCCAGCATTTT
.,TRBD1,TRBJ2-7,TRBV5-1,CASSWDRSYEQYF,TGCGCCAGCAGCTGGGACAGGTCCTACGAGCAGTACTTC
.,.,TRBJ2-5,TRBV5-1,CASTVGGMRGETQYF,TGCGCCAGCACGGTAGGAGGCATGAGGGGGGAGACCCAGTACTTC
.,TRBD1,TRBJ2-2,TRBV7-2,CAIDRDTGELFF,TGTGCCATCGACAGGGACACCGGGGAGCTGTTTTTT
.,TRBD1,TRBJ1-5,TRBV6-5,CASRGNRGSNQPQHF,TGTGCCAGCAGGGGCAACAGGGGTTCGAATCAGCCCCAGCATTTT
.,.,TRBJ2-1,TRBV6-1,CASSGTPFNEQFF,TGTGCCAGCAGCGGGACTCCTTTCAATGAGCAGTTCTTC
.,.,TRBJ2-1,TRBV7-3,CASSLSRLHNEQFF,TGTGCCAGCAGCTTATCACGACTCCACAATGAGCAGTTCTTC
.,.,TRBJ1-2,TRBV7-2,CASSNLNGDNYGYTF,TGTGCCAGCAGCAACCTGAACGGGGATAACTATGGCTACACCTTC
few,TRBD2,TRBJ2-1,TRBV6-6,CASSQLRGDGNEQFF,TGTGCCAGCAGCCAACTCCGGGGGGACGGCAATGAGCAGTTCTTC
.,.,TRBJ1-5,TRBV2,CASSARRVPSNQPQHF,TGTGCCAGCAGTGCTCGTCGCGTCCCAAGCAATCAGCCCCAGCATTTT
.,.,TRBJ2-2,TRBV5-1,CASSSTGGELFF,TGCGCCAGCAGCTCGACAGGAGGGGAGCTGTTTTTT
.,.,TRBJ2-1,TRBV2,CASGQRGYNEQFF,TGTGCCAGCGGCCAGAGGGGGTACAATGAGCAGTTCTTC
.,TRBD2,TRBJ2-7,TRBV18,CASSPLTREGPSYEQYF,TGTGCCAGCTCACCATTGACTAGGGAGGGGCCCTCCTACGAGCAGTACTTC
.,.,TRBJ1-2,TRBV2,CASILRGASYTF,TGTGCCAGCATCCTCCGGGGGGCGAGCTACACCTTC
.,TRBD1,TRBJ1-5,TRBV29-1,CSVGFGTGLQPQHF,TGCAGCGTTGGTTTCGGGACAGGTCTTCAGCCCCAGCATTTT
.,.,TRBJ2-3,TRBV7-9,CASSIGLAPGDTQYF,TGTGCCAGCAGCATCGGACTGGCCCCTGGGGATACGCAGTATTTT
.,TRBD1,TRBJ1-2,TRBV28,CASSTRQGGYGYTF,TGTGCCAGCAGTACCCGACAGGGCGGCTATGGCTACACCTTC
few,TRBD1,TRBJ1-1,TRBV10-3,CAISEPGQKNTEAFF,TGTGCCATCAGTGAGCCGGGACAGAAGAACACTGAAGCTTTCTTT
.,.,TRBJ2-1,TRBV6-6,CASHNYYNEQFF,TGTGCCAGCCATAACTATTACAATGAGCAGTTCTTC
.,.,TRBJ2-5,TRBV14,CASSQVQQETQYF,TGTGCCAGCAGCCAAGTACAGCAAGAGACCCAGTACTTC
.,.,TRBJ2-5,TRBV7-9,CASSFVTIQETQYF,TGTGCCAGCAGCTTTGTTACTATTCAAGAGACCCAGTACTTC
.,.,TRBJ2-7,TRBV6-5,CASSYFGGRRHEQYF,TGTGCCAGCAGTTATTTCGGGGGACGACGGCACGAGCAGTACTTC
few,TRBD2,TRBJ2-3,TRBV10-3,CAISRTSGGNTDTQYF,TGTGCCATCAGTAGAACTAGCGGGGGGAACACAGATACGCAGTATTTT
.,TRBD1,TRBJ1-2,TRBV7-2,CASSLPSDRVGGYTF,TGTGCCAGCAGCTTACCTTCGGACAGGGTAGGCGGCTACACCTTC
.,.,TRBJ1-4,TRBV6-5,CASRSQVATNEKLFF,TGTGCCAGCAGGAGTCAGGTTGCAACTAATGAAAAACTGTTTTTT
.,.,TRBJ1-3,TRBV5-1,CASSLGEAGNTIYF,TGCGCCAGCAGCTTGGGGGAGGCTGGAAACACCATATATTTT
few,.,TRBJ1-1,TRBV7-3,CASSLGRRSDTEAFF,TGTGCCAGCAGCTTAGGCAGGAGGAGTGACACTGAAGCTTTCTTT
.,TRBD2,TRBJ2-1,TRBV5-1,CASSSLGQASGEQFF,TGCGCCAGCAGCTCGCTTGGCCAAGCTAGCGGTGAGCAGTTCTTC
.,TRBD2,TRBJ2-1,TRBV5-1,CASRGTSVFNEQFF,TGCGCCAGCAGAGGGACTAGCGTCTTCAATGAGCAGTTCTTC
many,TRBD1,TRBJ1-2,TRBV4-2,CASSQDGGTARSGYTF,TGTGCCAGCAGCCAAGATGGCGGGACAGCCCGGAGTGGCTACACCTTC
.,TRBD1,TRBJ2-1,TRBV6-5,CASSSDRGMGQFF,TGTGCCAGCAGCTCTGACAGGGGGATGGGGCAGTTCTTC
few,.,TRBJ1-5,TRBV6-1,CASSEFSQSNQPQHF,TGTGCCAGCAGTGAATTTTCACAGAGCAATCAGCCCCAGCATTTT
.,TRBD1,TRBJ2-2,TRBV7-2,CASSLAGTGGGTGELFF,TGTGCCAGCAGCTTAGCGGGGACAGGGGGCGGCACCGGGGAGCTGTTTTTT
few,TRBD2,TRBJ2-3,TRBV5-4,CASSLGASGRSTDTQYF,TGTGCCAGCAGCTTGGGGGCTAGCGGGAGGAGCACAGATACGCAGTATTTT
.,.,TRBJ2-1,TRBV15,CATSRDRGTGSNEQFF,TGTGCCACCAGCAGAGATCGGGGGACGGGGTCCAATGAGCAGTTCTTC
.,.,TRBJ1-5,TRBV19,CASSPRVQGNSNQPQHF,TGTGCCAGTAGTCCCCGAGTGCAGGGGAATAGCAATCAGCCCCAGCATTTT
.,TRBD1,TRBJ1-2,TRBV5-4,CASSFDREYGYTF,TGTGCCAGCAGCTTCGACAGGGAATATGGCTACACCTTC
.,TRBD2,TRBJ2-3,TRBV9,CASSVTYGLAGGTDTQYF,TGTGCCAGCAGCGTGACATATGGACTAGCGGGCGGCACAGATACGCAGTATTTT
.,TRBD1,TRBJ1-2,TRBV7-8,CASSPLDRIYGYTF,TGTGCCAGCAGCCCGTTGGACAGGATCTATGGCTACACCTTC
.,.,TRBJ2-7,TRBV5-1,CASSYDSSYEQYF,TGCGCCAGCAGTTACGACAGCTCCTACGAGCAGTACTTC
.,TRBD2,TRBJ2-1,TRBV7-3,CASSLMGLAVYNEQFF,TGTGCCAGCAGCTTAATGGGACTAGCGGTTTACAATGAGCAGTTCTTC
.,TRBD1,TRBJ1-4,TRBV30,CAWKEKGRGLEKLFF,TGTGCCTGGAAGGAAAAGGGCAGGGGGCTTGAAAAACTGTTTTTT
.,TRBD1,TRBJ1-2,TRBV7-9,CASSFGTGGNGYTF,TGTGCCAGCAGCTTTGGGACAGGGGGGAATGGCTACACCTTC
.,TRBD1,TRBJ1-1,TRBV4-1,CASSQDEGQGYSAFF,TGCGCCAGCAGCCAAGATGAAGGACAGGGTTATTCAGCTTTCTTT
.,.,TRBJ1-2,TRBV4-3,CASSQGQARGYTF,TGCGCCAGCAGCCAGGGACAAGCGCGCGGCTACACCTTC